This T cell receptor (beta chain) was captured in a study of T-cell reconstitution after alpha-beta-depleted transplantation in children. The study, taken as a whole, reports: Several hundred rapidly expanded clones from non-depleted graft cells reportedly supplied alpha-beta T cells about two months post-transplant.

Preparation of the TCRbeta library used unique molecular identifiers. TCRdb processed the PCR reads anew with MiXCR; each CDR3 protein has one entry. The data contain about 300,000 distinct CDR3 sequences, 9.5% to 13% of them singletons. CDR3 length: 13 residues. Germline CDR1 MNHEY, CDR2 SMNVEV (reference sequence). With 3 bases clipped from V and 4 bases from J, the junction kept 2 bases outside the gene matches. This clonotype has a handful of counts. What it binds is unknown. This receptor was identified in a boy in the first two years of life with acute myeloid leukemia, due to receive a stem cell transplant. Sequencing was performed on PBMCs, taken before TCRalphabeta/CD19-depleted stem cell transplant. V and J are TRBV27 and TRBJ2-7; 8 bases align to TRBD2. CDR3 sequence: CASSFRGGYEQYF. The CDR3 nucleotides read TGTGCCAGCAGTTTTCGGGGGGGGTACGAGCAGTACTTC.